Listed here are 20 T cell receptor beta chains from one sample, sequenced in a study of T cells after yellow fever vaccination. A single record per CDR3 protein comes from TCRdb applying MiXCR to the 5' RACE reads. The sample carries 550,000 or so distinct CDR3 sequences, 15% to 20% recorded once. The sample consisted of PBMCs, taken 15 days after the yellow fever booster vaccination. Receptors were obtained from a man between 25 and 39 years old who received the YFV17D yellow fever vaccine.

The V and J genes are TRBV18 and TRBJ2-3; D is undetermined. Trimming removed 8 bases from V and 3 bases from J, with 12 bases in between. This CDR3 has 13 residues. From germline, CDR1 is KGHSH and CDR2 LQKENI. CDR3 sequence reads: CASGKGLTDTQYF. The CDR3 DNA reads TGTGCCAGCGGAAAAGGGTTGACAGATACGCAGTATTTT.

This chain uses TRBV20-1 with TRBJ2-5, with a possible D match to TRBD2 (6 bases). The CDR3 is 13 amino acids. Germline V gives CDR1 DFQATT, CDR2 SNEGSKA (reference sequence). V was shortened by 5 bases and J by 1 base, with 11 bases between the two germline ends. CDR3 region: CSAPRGTQETQYF. The DNA for the CDR3 is TGCAGTGCTCCCCGGGGGACCCAAGAGACCCAGTACTTC.

This clonotype was recorded a few times. The chain has TRBV20-1 and TRBJ2-3, with D unresolved. The V end lost 0 bases, the J end lost 4 bases, and 11 bases lay between the germline ends. Germline V gene data show CDR1 as DFQATT and CDR2 as SNEGSKA (reference sequence). This CDR3 is built from 14 residues. The CDR3 nucleotides are TGCAGTGCTAGAGATAGCAACTCAGCAGATACGCAGTATTTT. It is translated as CSARDSNSADTQYF.

Only a few counts were recorded for this clonotype. V and J are TRBV6-6 and TRBJ2-7, with a weak D call TRBD2 (6 bases). V lost 5 bases and J 4 bases, leaving 12 bases between the germline ends. Germline V gene sequence: CDR1 MNHNY, CDR2 SVGAGI (reference sequence). The CDR3 contains 13 residues. The CDR3 reads CASSRDLGYEQYF. In DNA form, the CDR3 reads TGTGCCAGCAGTCGGGACTTAGGATACGAGCAGTACTTC.

This clonotype was seen a few times. The V and J genes are TRBV20-1 and TRBJ2-2; 10 bases match TRBD2. The CDR3 has 17 amino acids. Per the germline V gene, CDR1 is DFQATT and CDR2 is SNEGSKA (reference sequence). J was trimmed by 3 bases and V by 3 bases; bases with no gene match: 10. The CDR3 loop reads CSARASGSQGYTGELFF. CDR3 bases: TGCAGTGCTAGGGCTAGCGGGAGCCAAGGATACACCGGGGAGCTGTTTTTT.

This clonotype turned up a few times. The genes are TRBV5-1 and TRBJ2-7; 9 bases map to TRBD2. Trimming removed 3 bases from V and 2 bases from J; junction bases left unmatched: 18. Germline V CDR1 and CDR2: SGHRS, YFSETQ. The CDR3 contains 19 residues. The CDR3 here is CASSSPSSGLAGGPYEQYF. The CDR3 nucleotides are TGCGCCAGCAGCTCACCCTCAAGTGGCCTGGCGGGAGGGCCCTACGAGCAGTACTTC.

The chain uses TRBV12-3 or TRBV12-4 and TRBJ1-4; D perhaps matches TRBD1 (5 bases). The ends were cut back, 8 bases at V and 0 bases at J, with 13 bases in the middle. CDR3 length equals 15 residues. The CDR3 DNA follows: TGTGCCAGCTCCCGGGGGATTTCAACTAATGAAAAACTGTTTTTT. This gives the protein CASSRGISTNEKLFF.

The J gene is TRBJ1-6, the V gene TRBV7-9; D possibly corresponds to TRBD1 (5 bases). Trimming cost V 4 bases and J 9 bases, with 13 bases left between them. This CDR3 region has 14 residues. The germline V gene encodes CDR1 SEHNR and CDR2 FQNEAQ (reference sequence). The CDR3 sequence is CASSSRDLGSPLHF. CDR3 nucleotide sequence: TGTGCCAGCAGCTCTCGGGACTTGGGTTCACCCCTCCACTTT.

This clonotype was counted between two and nine times. The chain employs TRBV5-4 and TRBJ2-7, with 7 bases aligning to TRBD2. The J segment lost 2 bases and the V segment lost 4 bases, leaving 9 bases of the junction unmatched. Germline values: CDR1 SGHNT, CDR2 YYREEE (reference sequence). The CDR3 extends over 15 amino acids. In DNA, the CDR3 is TGTGCCAGCAGCACCGGGACTACCTCCACCTACGAGCAGTACTTC. Translating it yields CASSTGTTSTYEQYF.

This clonotype was counted only a few times. The chain recombines TRBV7-3 with TRBJ1-1; no definite D call. Deletions cut 5 bases from V and 4 bases from J, with 23 bases between. This CDR3 is 17 amino acids long. From germline, CDR1 is SGHTA and CDR2 FQGTGA. The CDR3 DNA sequence: TGTGCCAGCAGCCCCGGGCCCTCTGGACCGGTTGGCACTGAAGCTTTCTTT. Amino acids: CASSPGPSGPVGTEAFF. Complete variable domain (other parts from reference TRBV7-3 and TRBJ1-1): GAGVSQTPSNKVTEKGKYVELRCDPISGHTALYWYRQSLGQGPEFLIYFQGTGAADDSGLPNDRFFAVRPEGSVSTLKIQRTERGDSAVYLCASSPGPSGPVGTEAFFGQGTRLTVV.

The chain combines TRBV6-4 with TRBJ2-3, with 7 bases identical to TRBD2. Germline CDR1 and CDR2: MRHNA and SNTAGT. The CDR3 sequence is 15 residues long. V shed 3 bases, J shed 0 bases, and the junction held 3 bases outside the gene matches. The CDR3 spells CASSEVGGSTDTQYF. The CDR3 nucleotides read TGTGCCAGCAGTGAGGTGGGAGGGAGCACAGATACGCAGTATTTT.

V is TRBV19 and J is TRBJ2-7; D might be TRBD2 (5 bases). V was cut by 2 bases and J by 3 bases, with 5 bases left in between. This CDR3 has 12 residues. Germline V CDR1 and CDR2: LNHDA, SQIVND (reference sequence). DNA of the CDR3: TGTGCCAGTAGTATACGGGGCTACGAGCAGTACTTC. Amino acids: CASSIRGYEQYF.

This clonotype showed up just a few times. This chain connects TRBV10-3 to TRBJ2-3; 9 positions agree with TRBD2. The germline V gene has CDR1 ENHRY and CDR2 SYGVKD. V dropped 0 bases and J dropped 2; count of bases not matched to a gene: 3. This CDR3 has 16 residues. The CDR3 DNA sequence: TGTGCCATCAGTGAGTCAGAGCGGGGGGACACAGATACGCAGTATTTT. This gives the protein CAISESERGDTDTQYF.

This clonotype has only a few counts. V usage is TRBV20-1 and J usage is TRBJ2-3; a possible D gene is TRBD1 (5 bases). CDR1 DFQATT and CDR2 SNEGSKA come from the germline V gene (reference sequence). This CDR3 spans 15 amino acids. Trimming removed 6 bases from V and 2 bases from J, with 18 bases in between. For the CDR3, the DNA is TGCAGTGCAACACGACAGCTTCAGTACACAGATACGCAGTATTTT. Its protein is CSATRQLQYTDTQYF.

This clonotype was seen only a few times. The chain couples TRBV6-5 to TRBJ1-1; D is unresolved. The CDR3 is 13 amino acids. The germline CDR1 and CDR2 sequences are MNHEY and SVGAGI. V was pared by 6 bases and J by 11 bases, with 19 bases between. The CDR3 reads CASSLSSQVGAFF. The CDR3 bases are TGTGCCAGCAGCTTATCGTCCCAGGTAGGGGCTTTCTTT.

This clonotype has a handful of counts. V is TRBV5-8 and J is TRBJ2-1; TRBD1 matches 7 bases. V lost 4 bases and J lost 4; bases outside the gene matches: 5. This CDR3 is built from 14 residues. Germline V gene lookup returns CDR1 SGHTS and CDR2 YDEGEE. The CDR3 sequence: CASSVGQTYNEQFF. CDR3 DNA: TGTGCCAGCAGCGTGGGACAGACTTACAATGAGCAGTTCTTC.

This clonotype was recorded a few times. This rearrangement joins TRBV24-1 to TRBJ2-3; D unclear. This CDR3 has 13 amino acids. V dropped 7 bases and J dropped 3 bases, with 10 bases sitting between them. From germline, CDR1 is KGHDR and CDR2 SFDVKD. CDR3 region: CATRDTKTDTQYF. In DNA form, the CDR3 reads TGTGCCACCAGAGACACTAAAACAGATACGCAGTATTTT.

This chain joins TRBV5-6 and TRBJ1-5; unclear D gene. Germline V gene sequence: CDR1 SGHDT, CDR2 YYEEEE. The CDR3 is 14 amino acids. V was trimmed by 0 bases and J by 8 bases, leaving 12 bases between them. Here the CDR3 DNA reads TGTGCCAGCAGCTTGGGCAGCTGGATGGAGCCCCAGCATTTT. Translation: CASSLGSWMEPQHF.

The table lists this clonotype with a few counts. This sequence joins TRBV9 and TRBJ2-3, with D hard to call. In germline, CDR1 is SGDLS, CDR2 YYNGEE. The CDR3 consists of 13 residues. Trimming took 4 bases from V and 4 from J, leaving 10 bases between them. This CDR3 reads CASSSSLADTQYF. The CDR3 bases are TGTGCCAGCAGCTCAAGTTTAGCAGATACGCAGTATTTT.

There are a few counts of this clonotype. The chain couples TRBV10-2 to TRBJ2-1; no definite D call. The CDR3 has 16 residues. Germline V gene lookup returns CDR1 WSHSY and CDR2 SAAADI. V lost 3 bases and J 3 bases, leaving 15 bases between the germline ends. The CDR3 DNA is TGCGCCAGCAGTGATCGAAGGGCGGACCACTACAATGAGCAGTTCTTC. Translating it yields CASSDRRADHYNEQFF.